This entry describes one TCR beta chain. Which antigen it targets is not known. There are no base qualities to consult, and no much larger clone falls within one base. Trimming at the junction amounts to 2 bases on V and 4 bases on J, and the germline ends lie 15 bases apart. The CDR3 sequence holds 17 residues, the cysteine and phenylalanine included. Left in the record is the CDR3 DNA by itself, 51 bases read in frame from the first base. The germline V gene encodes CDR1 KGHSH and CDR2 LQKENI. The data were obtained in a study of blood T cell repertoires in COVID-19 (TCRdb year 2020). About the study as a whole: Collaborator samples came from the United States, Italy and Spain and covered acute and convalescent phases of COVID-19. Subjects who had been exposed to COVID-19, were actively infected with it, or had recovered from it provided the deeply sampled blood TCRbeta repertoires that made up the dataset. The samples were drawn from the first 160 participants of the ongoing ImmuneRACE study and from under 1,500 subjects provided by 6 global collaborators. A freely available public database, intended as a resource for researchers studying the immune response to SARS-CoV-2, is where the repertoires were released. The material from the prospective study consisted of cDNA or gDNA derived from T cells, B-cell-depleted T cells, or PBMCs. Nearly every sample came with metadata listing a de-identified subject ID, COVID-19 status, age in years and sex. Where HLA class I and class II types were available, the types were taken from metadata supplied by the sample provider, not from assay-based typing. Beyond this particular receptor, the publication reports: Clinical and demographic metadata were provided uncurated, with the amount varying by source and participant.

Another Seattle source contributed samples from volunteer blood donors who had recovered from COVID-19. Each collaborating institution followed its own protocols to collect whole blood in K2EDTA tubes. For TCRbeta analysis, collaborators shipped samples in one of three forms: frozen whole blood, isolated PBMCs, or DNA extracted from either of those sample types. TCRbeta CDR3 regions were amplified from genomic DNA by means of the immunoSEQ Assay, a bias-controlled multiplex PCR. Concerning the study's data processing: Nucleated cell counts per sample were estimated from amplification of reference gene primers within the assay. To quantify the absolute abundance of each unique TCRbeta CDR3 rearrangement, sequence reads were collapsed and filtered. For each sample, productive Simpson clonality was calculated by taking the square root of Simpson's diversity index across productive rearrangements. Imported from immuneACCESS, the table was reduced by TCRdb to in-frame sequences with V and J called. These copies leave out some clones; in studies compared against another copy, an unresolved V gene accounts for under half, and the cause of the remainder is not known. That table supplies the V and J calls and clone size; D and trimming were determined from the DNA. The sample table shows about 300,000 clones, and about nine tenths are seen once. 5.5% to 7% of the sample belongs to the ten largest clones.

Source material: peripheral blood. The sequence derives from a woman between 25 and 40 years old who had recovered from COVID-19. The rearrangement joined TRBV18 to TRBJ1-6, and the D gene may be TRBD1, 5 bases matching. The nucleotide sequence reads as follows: TGTGCCAGCTCACCAGAGGGGCCGGGACTGTATAATTCACCCCTCCACTTT. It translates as CASSPEGPGLYNSPLHF.